This T cell receptor (beta chain) is drawn from a study of blood T cell repertoires in COVID-19. Study details: T cells, B-cell-depleted T cells, or PBMCs provided the cDNA or gDNA that served as material.

J gave up 6 bases and V 4 bases, and 8 bases lay outside the gene matches. The CDR3 spans 14 residues. Looked up from germline, CDR1 is SGHDT and CDR2 is YYEEEE. In the original workflow: Counts of nucleated cells, estimated from reference gene primer amplification, were obtained. Clones were sequenced by immunoSEQ multiplex PCR, and TCRdb holds only the in-frame ones, with some missing. V and J calls and clone size are those listed in that table; D and trimming were worked out from the DNA. In the table there are over 150,000 clones, approximately 85% of which are singletons. The sequence came from a man in his forties who had recovered from COVID-19. Material: PBMCs or T cells enriched from blood (not recorded which). The chain recombines TRBV5-6 with TRBJ2-3; the match to TRBD2 covers 7 bases. The DNA of the CDR3 is TGTGCCAGCAGCCCAAGGGGAGGGTCCGATACGCAGTATTTT. Encoded protein: CASSPRGGSDTQYF.